This TCR beta chain was captured in a study of vaccination and CD4 T cells after COVID-19. On the study more broadly: SARS-CoV-2 positivity in convalescent patients was established by nasal swab PCR; under 10 had mild and one severe disease. Stimulation of cells relied on overlapping spike peptides derived from SARS-CoV-2, HCoV-NL63, HCoV-OC43 and HCoV-229E.

Study outcomes and limitations: SARS-CoV-2-reactive clonotypes showed a nonsignificant median rise from about 22 to 38. Convalescent patients displayed spike mono-reactivity in 304 of 307 vaccine-specific clones.

Treatment reported: approximately nine-day PBMC culture with coronavirus spike peptide pools or control peptides (ViraFEST assay). As to this clonotype: The target antigen is unknown. One end of the junction is discordant with germline, which a read error may explain.

Germline V gene data show CDR1 as KGHSH and CDR2 as LQKENI. This CDR3 has 13 amino acids. An Oncomine TCR Beta short-read assay was used to sequence the DNA from cultured CD4+ T cells. TCRdb redid the calling of the PCR reads with MiXCR, one entry per CDR3 protein. Among some 15,000 distinct CDR3 sequences listed, roughly 25% were seen once. The sequenced sample consisted of cultured CD4+ T cells from blood. The gene calls are TRBV18 and TRBJ2-1; tentatively, D is TRBD1 (6 bases). This TCR was recovered from a human donor with COVID-19. The CDR3 protein is CASSPQGYNEQFF. CDR3 sequence (DNA): TGTGCCAGCTCTCCACAGGGCTACAATGAGCAGTTCTTC. The entire variable domain, with the rest obtained from reference TRBV18 and TRBJ2-1, is as follows: NAGVMQNPRHLVRRRGQEARLRCSPMKGHSHVYWYRQLPEEGLKFMVYLQKENIIDESGMPKERFSAEFPKEGPSILRIQQVVRGDSAAYFCASSPQGYNEQFFGPGTRLTVL.